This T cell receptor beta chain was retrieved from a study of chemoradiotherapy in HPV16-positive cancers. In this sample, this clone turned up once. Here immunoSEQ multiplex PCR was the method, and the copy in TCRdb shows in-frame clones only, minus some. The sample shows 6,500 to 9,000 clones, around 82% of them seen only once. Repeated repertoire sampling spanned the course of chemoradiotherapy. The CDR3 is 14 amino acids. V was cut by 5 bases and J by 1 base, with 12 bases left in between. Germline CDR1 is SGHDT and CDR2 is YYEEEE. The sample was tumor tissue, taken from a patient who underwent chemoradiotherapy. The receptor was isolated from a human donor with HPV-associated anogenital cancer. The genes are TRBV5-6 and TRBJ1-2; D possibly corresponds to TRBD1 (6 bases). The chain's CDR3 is CASSRGQINYGYTF. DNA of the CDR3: TGTGCCAGCAGTCGTGGACAGATTAACTATGGCTACACCTTC.